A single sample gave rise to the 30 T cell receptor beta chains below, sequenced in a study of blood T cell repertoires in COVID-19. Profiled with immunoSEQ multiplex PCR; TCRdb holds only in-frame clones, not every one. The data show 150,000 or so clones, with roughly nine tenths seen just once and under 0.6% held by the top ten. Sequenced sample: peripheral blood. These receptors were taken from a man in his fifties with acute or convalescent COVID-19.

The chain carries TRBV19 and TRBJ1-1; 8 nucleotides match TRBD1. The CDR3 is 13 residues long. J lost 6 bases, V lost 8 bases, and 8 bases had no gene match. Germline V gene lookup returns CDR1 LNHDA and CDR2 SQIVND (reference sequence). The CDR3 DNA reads TGTGCCAGTTTTCTACAGGGGGACTCTGAAGCTTTCTTT. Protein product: CASFLQGDSEAFF.

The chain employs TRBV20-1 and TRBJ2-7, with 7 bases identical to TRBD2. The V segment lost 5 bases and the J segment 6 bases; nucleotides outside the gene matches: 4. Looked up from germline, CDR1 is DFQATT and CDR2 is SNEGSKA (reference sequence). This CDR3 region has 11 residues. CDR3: CSARLASEQYF. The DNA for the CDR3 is TGCAGTGCTCGACTAGCCTCCGAGCAGTACTTC.

The chain's CDR3 is CASSQDYRGRSGNEQFF. The CDR3 coding sequence is TGTGCCAGCAGCCAAGATTACAGGGGGCGAAGTGGGAATGAGCAGTTCTTC. J is TRBJ2-1 and V is TRBV4-2, with 9 bases fitting TRBD1. V lost 0 bases and J lost 7; bases outside the gene matches: 10. The CDR3 is 17 amino acids. Germline lookup yields CDR1 LGHNA and CDR2 YNFKEQ.

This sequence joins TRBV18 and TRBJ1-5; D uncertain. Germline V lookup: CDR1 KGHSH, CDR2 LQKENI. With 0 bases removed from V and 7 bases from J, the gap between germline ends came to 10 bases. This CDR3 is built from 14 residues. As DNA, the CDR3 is TGTGCCAGCTCACCACCGAGGGTTGCGCAGCCCCAGCATTTT. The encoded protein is CASSPPRVAQPQHF.

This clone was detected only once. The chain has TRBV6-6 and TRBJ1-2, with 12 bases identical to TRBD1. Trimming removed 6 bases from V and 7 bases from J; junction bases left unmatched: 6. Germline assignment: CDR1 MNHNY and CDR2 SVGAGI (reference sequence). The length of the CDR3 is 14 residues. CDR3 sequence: CASSRGTGGSGYTF. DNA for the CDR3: TGTGCCAGCAGCCGCGGGACAGGGGGCTCTGGCTACACCTTC.

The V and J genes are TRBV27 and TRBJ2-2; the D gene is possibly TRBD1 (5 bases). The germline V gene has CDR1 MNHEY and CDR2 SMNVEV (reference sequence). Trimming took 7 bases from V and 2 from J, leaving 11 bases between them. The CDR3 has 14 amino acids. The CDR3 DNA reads TGTGCCAGCACGAGACAGCCAAACACCGGGGAGCTGTTTTTT. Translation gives CASTRQPNTGELFF.

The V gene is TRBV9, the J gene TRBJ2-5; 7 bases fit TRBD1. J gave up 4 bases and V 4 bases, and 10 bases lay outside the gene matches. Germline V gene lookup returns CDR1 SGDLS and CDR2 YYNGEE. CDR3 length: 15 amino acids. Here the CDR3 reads CASSMRQGRGETQYF. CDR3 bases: TGTGCCAGCAGCATGCGACAGGGTAGGGGAGAGACCCAGTACTTC.

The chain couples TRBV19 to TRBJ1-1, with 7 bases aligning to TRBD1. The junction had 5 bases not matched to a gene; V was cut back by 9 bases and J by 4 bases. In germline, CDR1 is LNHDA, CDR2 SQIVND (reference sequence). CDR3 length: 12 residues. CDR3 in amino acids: CASGAGGTEAFF. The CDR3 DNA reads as TGTGCCAGCGGGGCAGGGGGCACTGAAGCTTTCTTT.

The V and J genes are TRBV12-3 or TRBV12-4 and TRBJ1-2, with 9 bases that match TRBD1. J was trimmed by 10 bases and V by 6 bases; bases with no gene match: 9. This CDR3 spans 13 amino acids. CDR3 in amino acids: CASSPGTGLDYTF. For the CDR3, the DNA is TGTGCCAGCAGCCCGGGGACAGGGCTCGACTACACCTTC.

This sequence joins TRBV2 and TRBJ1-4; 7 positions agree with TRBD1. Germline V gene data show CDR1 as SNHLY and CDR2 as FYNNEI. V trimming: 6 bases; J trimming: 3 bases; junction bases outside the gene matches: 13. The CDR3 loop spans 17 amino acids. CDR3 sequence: CASRTPTGKVSNEKLFF. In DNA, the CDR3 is TGTGCCAGCAGGACCCCGACAGGGAAAGTGTCTAATGAAAAACTGTTTTTT.

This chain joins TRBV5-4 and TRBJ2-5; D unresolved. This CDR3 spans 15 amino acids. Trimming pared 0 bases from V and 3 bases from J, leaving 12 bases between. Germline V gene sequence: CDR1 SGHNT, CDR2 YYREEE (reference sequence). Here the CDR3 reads CASSLDSQFEETQYF. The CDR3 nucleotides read TGTGCCAGCAGCTTGGACAGCCAATTCGAAGAGACCCAGTACTTC.

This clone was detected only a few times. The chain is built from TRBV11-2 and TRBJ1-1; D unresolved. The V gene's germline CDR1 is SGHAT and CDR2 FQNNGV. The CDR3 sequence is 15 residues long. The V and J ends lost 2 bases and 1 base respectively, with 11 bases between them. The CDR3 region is CASSLSYEGNTEAFF. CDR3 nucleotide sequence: TGTGCCAGCAGCTTAAGTTACGAGGGGAACACTGAAGCTTTCTTT.

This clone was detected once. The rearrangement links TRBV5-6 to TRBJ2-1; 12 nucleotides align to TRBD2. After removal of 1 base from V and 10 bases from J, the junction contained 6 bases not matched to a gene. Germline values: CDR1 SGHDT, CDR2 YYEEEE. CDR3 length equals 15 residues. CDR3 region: CASSLPSGGAREQFF. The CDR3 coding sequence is TGTGCCAGCAGCTTGCCTAGCGGGGGGGCCAGAGAGCAGTTCTTC.

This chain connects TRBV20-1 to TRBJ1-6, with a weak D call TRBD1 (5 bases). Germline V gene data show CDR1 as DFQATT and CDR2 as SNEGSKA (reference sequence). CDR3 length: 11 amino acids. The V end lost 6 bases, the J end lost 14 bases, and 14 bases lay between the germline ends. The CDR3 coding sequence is TGCAGTGCCATACAAGGGGAATCCCTCCACTTT. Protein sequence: CSAIQGESLHF.

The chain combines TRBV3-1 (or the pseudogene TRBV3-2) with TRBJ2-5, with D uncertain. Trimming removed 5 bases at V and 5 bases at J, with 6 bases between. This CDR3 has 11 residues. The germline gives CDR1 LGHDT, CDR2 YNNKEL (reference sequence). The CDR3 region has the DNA TGTGCCAGCAGCTGGCGGGAGACCCAGTACTTC. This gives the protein CASSWRETQYF.

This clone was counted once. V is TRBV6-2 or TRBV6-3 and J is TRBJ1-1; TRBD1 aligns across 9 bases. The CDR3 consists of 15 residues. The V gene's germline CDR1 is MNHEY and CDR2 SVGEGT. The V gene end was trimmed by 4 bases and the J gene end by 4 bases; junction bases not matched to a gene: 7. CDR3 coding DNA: TGTGCCAGCAGTTCTTGGACAGGGGTTTCCACTGAAGCTTTCTTT. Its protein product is CASSSWTGVSTEAFF.

The CDR3 is CASSPARQGNQPQHF. The CDR3 region has the DNA TGTGCCAGCAGCCCTGCGAGACAGGGCAATCAGCCCCAGCATTTT. The chain has TRBV7-8 and TRBJ1-5; tentatively, D is TRBD1 (6 bases). Deletions cut 5 bases from V and 2 bases from J, with 13 bases between. The CDR3 is 15 amino acids. CDR1 and CDR2 (germline): SGHVS, FQNEAQ.

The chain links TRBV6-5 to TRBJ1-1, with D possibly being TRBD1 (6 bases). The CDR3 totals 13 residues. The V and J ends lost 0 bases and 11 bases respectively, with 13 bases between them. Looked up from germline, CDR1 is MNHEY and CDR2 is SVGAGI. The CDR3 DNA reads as TGTGCCAGCAGTTACTCGAGGGGGTTTTTCGCTTTCTTT. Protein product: CASSYSRGFFAFF.

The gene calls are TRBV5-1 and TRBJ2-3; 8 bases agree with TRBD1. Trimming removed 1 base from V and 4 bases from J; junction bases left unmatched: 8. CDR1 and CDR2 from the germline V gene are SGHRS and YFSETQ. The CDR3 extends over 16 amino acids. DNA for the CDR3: TGCGCCAGCAGCTTGAGACCAGGGGGCTTAGCAGATACGCAGTATTTT. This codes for CASSLRPGGLADTQYF.

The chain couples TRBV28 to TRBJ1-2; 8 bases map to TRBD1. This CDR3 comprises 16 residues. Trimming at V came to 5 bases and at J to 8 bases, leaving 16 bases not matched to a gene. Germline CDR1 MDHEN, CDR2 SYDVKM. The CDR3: CASSAIYSGGVSGYTF. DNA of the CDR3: TGTGCCAGCAGTGCCATATACTCAGGGGGCGTCAGCGGCTACACCTTC.

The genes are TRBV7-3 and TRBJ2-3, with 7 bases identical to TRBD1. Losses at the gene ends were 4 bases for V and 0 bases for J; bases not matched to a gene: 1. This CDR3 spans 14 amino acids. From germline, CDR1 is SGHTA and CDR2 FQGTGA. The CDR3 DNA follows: TGTGCCAGCAGCTGGGACAGCAGCACAGATACGCAGTATTTT. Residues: CASSWDSSTDTQYF. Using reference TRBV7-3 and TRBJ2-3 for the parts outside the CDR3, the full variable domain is GAGVSQTPSNKVTEKGKYVELRCDPISGHTALYWYRQSLGQGPEFLIYFQGTGAADDSGLPNDRFFAVRPEGSVSTLKIQRTERGDSAVYLCASSWDSSTDTQYFGPGTRLTVL.

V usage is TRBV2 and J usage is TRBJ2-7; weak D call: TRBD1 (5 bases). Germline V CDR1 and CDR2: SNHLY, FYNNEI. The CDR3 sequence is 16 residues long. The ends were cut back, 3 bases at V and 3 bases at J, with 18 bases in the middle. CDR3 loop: CASSDATDRSDYEQYV. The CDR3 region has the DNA TGTGCCAGCAGTGATGCGACCGACAGATCTGACTACGAGCAGTACGTC.

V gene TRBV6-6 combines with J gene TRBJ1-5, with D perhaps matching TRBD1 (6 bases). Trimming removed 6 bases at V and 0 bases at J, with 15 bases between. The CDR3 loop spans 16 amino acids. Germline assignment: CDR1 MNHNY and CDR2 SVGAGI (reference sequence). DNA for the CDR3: TGTGCCAGCAGCCTTGCACAGGGCTATAGCAATCAGCCCCAGCATTTT. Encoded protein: CASSLAQGYSNQPQHF.

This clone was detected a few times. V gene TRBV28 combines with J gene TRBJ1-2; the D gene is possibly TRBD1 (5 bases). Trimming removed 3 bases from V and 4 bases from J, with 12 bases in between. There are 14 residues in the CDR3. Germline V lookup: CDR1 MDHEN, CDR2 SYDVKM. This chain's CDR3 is CASSFPDIFYGYTF. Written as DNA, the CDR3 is TGTGCCAGCAGTTTCCCGGACATTTTCTATGGCTACACCTTC.

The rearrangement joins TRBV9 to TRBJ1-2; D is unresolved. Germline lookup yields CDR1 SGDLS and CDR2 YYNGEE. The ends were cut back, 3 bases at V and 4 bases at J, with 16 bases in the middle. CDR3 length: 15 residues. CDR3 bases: TGTGCCAGCAGCGAGACCCCGGGAGGCCCCTATGGCTACACCTTC. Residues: CASSETPGGPYGYTF. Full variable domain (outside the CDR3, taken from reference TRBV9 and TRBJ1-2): DSGVTQTPKHLITATGQRVTLRCSPRSGDLSVYWYQQSLDQGLQFLIQYYNGEERAKGNILERFSAQQFPDLHSELNLSSLELGDSALYFCASSETPGGPYGYTFGSGTRLTVV.

The chain's CDR3 is CASSLNAQGAGSPLHF. In nucleotides, the CDR3 is TGCGCCAGCAGCTTGAATGCGCAGGGGGCTGGCTCACCCCTCCACTTT. The V and J genes are TRBV5-1 and TRBJ1-6; 8 bases agree with TRBD1. There are 16 residues in the CDR3. With 1 base clipped from V and 10 bases from J, the junction kept 10 bases outside the gene matches. CDR1 is SGHRS, CDR2 YFSETQ, per germline.

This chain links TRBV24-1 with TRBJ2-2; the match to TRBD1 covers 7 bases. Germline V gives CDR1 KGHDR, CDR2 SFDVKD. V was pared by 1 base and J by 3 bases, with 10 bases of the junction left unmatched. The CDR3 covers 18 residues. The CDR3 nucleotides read TGTGCCACCAGTGATTTACTGGGGGAAACAGGGGACACCGGGGAGCTGTTTTTT. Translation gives CATSDLLGETGDTGELFF.

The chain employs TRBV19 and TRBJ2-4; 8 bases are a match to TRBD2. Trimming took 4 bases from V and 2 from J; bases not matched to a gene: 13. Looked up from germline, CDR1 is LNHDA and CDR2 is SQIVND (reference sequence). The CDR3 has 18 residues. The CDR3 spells CASSRSGSQTPPKNIQYF. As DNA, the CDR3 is TGTGCCAGTAGTAGAAGCGGGAGCCAGACCCCCCCCAAAAACATTCAGTACTTC. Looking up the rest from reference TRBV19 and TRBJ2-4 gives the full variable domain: DGGITQSPKYLFRKEGQNVTLSCEQNLNHDAMYWYRQDPGQGLRLIYYSQIVNDFQKGDIAEGYSVSREKKESFPLTVTSAQKNPTAFYLCASSRSGSQTPPKNIQYFGAGTRLSVL.

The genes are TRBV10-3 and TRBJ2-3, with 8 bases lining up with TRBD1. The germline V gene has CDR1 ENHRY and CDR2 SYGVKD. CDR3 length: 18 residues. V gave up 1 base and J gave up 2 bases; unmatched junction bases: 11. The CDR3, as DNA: TGTGCCATCAGTGAGTTGGGGAGTCAGGGGGCTAACACAGATACGCAGTATTTT. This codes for CAISELGSQGANTDTQYF.

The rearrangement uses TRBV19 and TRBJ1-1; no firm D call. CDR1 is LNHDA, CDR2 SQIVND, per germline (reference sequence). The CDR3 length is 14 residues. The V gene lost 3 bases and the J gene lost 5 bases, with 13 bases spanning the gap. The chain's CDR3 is CASSMGVERTEAFF. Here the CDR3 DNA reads TGTGCCAGTAGTATGGGTGTAGAGCGGACTGAAGCTTTCTTT. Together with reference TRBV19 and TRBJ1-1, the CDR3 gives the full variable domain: DGGITQSPKYLFRKEGQNVTLSCEQNLNHDAMYWYRQDPGQGLRLIYYSQIVNDFQKGDIAEGYSVSREKKESFPLTVTSAQKNPTAFYLCASSMGVERTEAFFGQGTRLTVV.